Presented here are 17 T cell receptor beta chains from one specimen sequenced in a study of T cells in Graves' hyperthyroidism and ophthalmopathy. Amplification targeted TCR beta CDR3 regions from RNA transcripts. First-round RT-PCR targeting the TCR CDR3 was performed with the HTBI primer set. TCRdb called the multiplex PCR reads again in MiXCR, with one record for every CDR3 protein. The repertoire holds about 400,000 distinct CDR3 sequences, with 15% to 17% as singletons. Material: blood. The receptors were gathered from a woman aged 18 to 35 with Graves' hyperthyroidism.

The rearrangement uses TRBV7-9 and TRBJ2-7; no firm D call. Germline V CDR1 and CDR2: SEHNR, FQNEAQ (reference sequence). This CDR3 region has 15 residues. With 2 bases removed from V and 1 base from J, the gap between germline ends came to 12 bases. In nucleotides, the CDR3 is TGTGCCAGCAGCTTATCGTTAGGCTTATCCTACGAGCAGTACTTC. Its translation is CASSLSLGLSYEQYF. The full variable domain, rest sourced from reference TRBV7-9 and TRBJ2-7, is DTGVSQNPRHKITKRGQNVTFRCDPISEHNRLYWYRQTLGQGPEFLTYFQNEAQLEKSRLLSDRFSAERPKGSFSTLEIQRTEQGDSAMYLCASSLSLGLSYEQYFGPGTRLTVT.

The gene calls are TRBV7-8 and TRBJ1-2; D is ambiguous. The V gene lost 1 base and the J gene lost 8 bases, with 11 bases spanning the gap. Germline lookup yields CDR1 SGHVS and CDR2 FQNEAQ. This CDR3 has 13 amino acids. This chain's CDR3 is CASSLGVGEGYTF. In DNA, the CDR3 is TGTGCCAGCAGCTTAGGTGTCGGTGAGGGCTACACCTTC.

As concerns this clonotype: One base away lies a much larger clone, so this may be a sequencing read error. CDR3 in amino acids: CATSRGWAEAFF. As DNA, the CDR3 is TGTGCCACCAGCAGAGGTTGGGCTGAAGCTTTCTTT. J is TRBJ1-1 and V is TRBV15; D is ambiguous. Germline CDR1 LNHNV, CDR2 YYDKDF (reference sequence). CDR3 size: 12 residues. Deletions cut 1 base from V and 6 bases from J, with 6 bases between.

In its sample, this clonotype was seen a few times. The chain employs TRBV4-2 and TRBJ1-1, with 8 bases fitting TRBD1. In germline, CDR1 is LGHNA, CDR2 YNFKEQ. Trimming took 3 bases from V and 0 from J; bases not matched to a gene: 9. The CDR3 loop spans 17 amino acids. DNA of the CDR3: TGTGCCAGCAGCCAGGAAACAGGGGGAAACCTGAACACTGAAGCTTTCTTT. This encodes CASSQETGGNLNTEAFF.

On this clonotype itself: Mismatch with germline at one junction end may stem from a read error. The chain carries TRBV5-5 and TRBJ1-1; possibly TRBD1 for D (5 bases). The CDR3 has 14 amino acids. Germline V gene lookup returns CDR1 SGHKS and CDR2 YYEKEE (reference sequence). The CDR3 reads CASSPETANTEAFF. CDR3 nucleotides: TGCGCCAGCAGCCCAGAGACAGCGAACACTGAAGCTTTCTTT.

The gene calls are TRBV4-3 and TRBJ2-5; D possibly matches TRBD1 or TRBD2 (5 bases each). V lost 8 bases to trimming and J lost 3 bases, with 13 bases between them. CDR3 size: 13 residues. Germline V gene sequence: CDR1 LGHNA, CDR2 YSLEER. The CDR3 loop reads CASARDSEETQYF. The CDR3 DNA sequence: TGCGCCAGCGCCAGGGATAGCGAAGAGACCCAGTACTTC.

Ten or more counts support this clonotype. The rearrangement uses TRBV7-3 and TRBJ1-1, with D uncertain. CDR1 is SGHTA and CDR2 is FQGTGA in the germline V gene. The CDR3 spans 16 residues. V gave up 1 base and J gave up 0 bases, with 12 bases separating them. Written as DNA, the CDR3 is TGTGCCAGCAGCTTAAGCTTGAGGGTTATGAACACTGAAGCTTTCTTT. Residues: CASSLSLRVMNTEAFF.

The rearrangement joins TRBV10-3 to TRBJ2-3; 12 bases are shared with TRBD2. V shed 3 bases and J 4 bases; nucleotides not matched to a gene: 5. Germline V gives CDR1 ENHRY, CDR2 SYGVKD. The CDR3 runs 16 residues. The CDR3 DNA reads as TGTGCCATCAGTGAAGTATCTAGCGGGGGGGCAGATACGCAGTATTTT. This codes for CAISEVSSGGADTQYF.

V and J are TRBV6-4 and TRBJ2-3; perhaps D is TRBD1 or TRBD2 (7 bases each). Germline CDR1 and CDR2: MRHNA and SNTAGT. The CDR3 has 15 residues. V was clipped by 2 bases and J by 1 base, with 10 bases between them. For the CDR3, the DNA is TGTGCCAGCAGTGACGCAGGGGGGGGCACAGATACGCAGTATTTT. Its protein is CASSDAGGGTDTQYF.

V and J are TRBV25-1 and TRBJ2-7, with D perhaps TRBD1 (5 bases). This CDR3 region has 15 residues. Germline V gene lookup returns CDR1 MGHDK and CDR2 SYGVNS. Trimming removed 3 bases at V and 3 bases at J, with 15 bases between. CDR3 loop: CASSEGPTWIYEQYF. The DNA for the CDR3 is TGTGCCAGCAGTGAGGGGCCAACATGGATCTACGAGCAGTACTTC.

This clonotype was recorded many times. The CDR3 is CASSLFSRNTGELFF. The DNA of the CDR3 is TGTGCCAGCAGTTTATTCAGCCGGAACACCGGGGAGCTGTTTTTT. This chain uses TRBV12-3 or TRBV12-4 with TRBJ2-2; D ambiguous. Trimming removed 2 bases at V and 1 base at J, with 8 bases between. There are 15 residues in the CDR3.

This clonotype was counted between two and nine times. J is TRBJ2-7 and V is TRBV3-1; 13 bases align to TRBD2. The CDR3 runs 18 residues. The germline CDR1 and CDR2 sequences are LGHDT and YNNKEL (reference sequence). The J segment lost 0 bases and the V segment lost 4 bases, leaving 9 bases of the junction unmatched. The CDR3 region is CASSRSSGLAGSSYEQYF. The DNA of the CDR3 is TGTGCCAGCAGCCGCTCCTCGGGACTAGCGGGGAGCTCCTACGAGCAGTACTTC.

V gene TRBV12-5 combines with J gene TRBJ1-6; D is unclear. CDR3 length: 18 residues. V gave up 5 bases and J gave up 3 bases, with 20 bases separating them. CDR1 and CDR2 (germline): LGHNT, FRNRAP. The CDR3 is CASGLNPLKRFYNSPLHF. The CDR3 nucleotides are TGTGCTAGTGGTCTCAACCCCCTGAAAAGGTTCTATAATTCACCCCTCCACTTT.

This clonotype turned up a few times. The chain joins TRBV20-1 to TRBJ2-5, with no clear D. V lost 6 bases and J 0 bases, leaving 23 bases between the germline ends. Per germline, CDR1 DFQATT and CDR2 SNEGSKA (reference sequence). The CDR3 is 17 residues long. The CDR3 bases are TGCAGTGCGAACCCTCCTTTCTTATTCCCCGACCAAGAGACCCAGTACTTC. This translates into CSANPPFLFPDQETQYF.

This clonotype has at least ten counts. The chain employs TRBV28 and TRBJ1-6; 7 positions agree with TRBD1. After removal of 3 bases from V and 9 bases from J, the junction contained 11 bases not matched to a gene. The CDR3 loop spans 16 amino acids. Germline CDR1 MDHEN, CDR2 SYDVKM. The CDR3 bases are TGTGCCAGCAGTTTCCGAAGCGTGACAGGGCCTTCACCCCTCCACTTT. Its translation: CASSFRSVTGPSPLHF. Together with reference TRBV28 and TRBJ1-6, the CDR3 gives the full variable domain: DVKVTQSSRYLVKRTGEKVFLECVQDMDHENMFWYRQDPGLGLRLIYFSYDVKMKEKGDIPEGYSVSREKKERFSLILESASTNQTSMYLCASSFRSVTGPSPLHFGNGTRLTVT.

The rearrangement links TRBV19 to TRBJ1-6; tentatively, D is TRBD1 (5 bases). Trimming pared 2 bases from V and 7 bases from J, leaving 9 bases between. In germline, CDR1 is LNHDA, CDR2 SQIVND (reference sequence). There are 14 residues in the CDR3. The CDR3 DNA follows: TGTGCCAGTAGTATACAGGGCCCCAATTCACCCCTCCACTTT. It encodes CASSIQGPNSPLHF.

As for this clonotype: A clone one base away is much larger, so this may be a read error. This chain links TRBV29-1 with TRBJ1-2, with D uncertain. There are 13 residues in the CDR3. Between the trimmed V and J ends, which lost 4 bases and 2 bases, there was a span of 11 bases. Germline V gene data show CDR1 as SQVTM and CDR2 as ANQGSEA. CDR3 in DNA: TGCAGCGTTGGACCTAATAACAACTATGGCTACACCTTC. Translation gives CSVGPNNNYGYTF.